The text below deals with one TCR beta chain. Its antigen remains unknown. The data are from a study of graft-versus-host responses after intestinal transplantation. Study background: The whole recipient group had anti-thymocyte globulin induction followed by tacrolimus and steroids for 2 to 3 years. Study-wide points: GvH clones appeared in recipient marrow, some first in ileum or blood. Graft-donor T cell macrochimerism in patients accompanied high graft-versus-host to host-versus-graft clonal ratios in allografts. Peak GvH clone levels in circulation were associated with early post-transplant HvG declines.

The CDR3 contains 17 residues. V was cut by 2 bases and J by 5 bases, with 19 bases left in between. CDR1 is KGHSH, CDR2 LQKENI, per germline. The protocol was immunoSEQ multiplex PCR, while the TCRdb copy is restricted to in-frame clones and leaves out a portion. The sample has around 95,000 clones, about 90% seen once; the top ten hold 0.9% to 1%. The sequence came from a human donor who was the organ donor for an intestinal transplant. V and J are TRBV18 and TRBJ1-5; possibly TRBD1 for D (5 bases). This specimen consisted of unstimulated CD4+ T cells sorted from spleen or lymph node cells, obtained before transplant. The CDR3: CASSPVAGTLNYQPQHF. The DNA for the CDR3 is TGTGCCAGCTCACCAGTCGCAGGGACCTTAAATTATCAGCCCCAGCATTTT.